The 24 T cell receptor beta chains below were found in one sample sequenced in a study of T cell responses to AZD1222 COVID-19 vaccine (dated by TCRdb to about 2021). The receptor library was made with the immunoSEQ multiplex PCR assay. Drawn from immuneACCESS, this table holds only the in-frame rearrangements with V and J called that TCRdb kept. Clones are partly lost; checked studies trace under half to an unresolved V gene and leave the rest unexplained. In this sample the table shows 75,000 to 95,000 clones, approximately 89% of which occur a single time. The top ten clonotypes cover around 28% of the sample. Reading the label with the study, this specimen's time point is: about 28 days (+/-7) after the second vaccine dose. The material was peripheral blood, obtained 28 days after the second AZD1222 dose. The receptors were gathered from an adult who received the AZD1222 COVID-19 vaccine.

The chain carries TRBV19 and TRBJ1-2, with D perhaps matching TRBD1 (6 bases). The CDR3 sequence is 16 residues long. Trimming took off 1 base at V and 4 bases at J, with 16 bases between the two ends. Germline CDR1 and CDR2: LNHDA and SQIVND (reference sequence). In DNA form, the CDR3 reads TGTGCCAGTAGTATAGTTTCTACGGGACAAGCCTATGGCTACACCTTC. As protein: CASSIVSTGQAYGYTF.

The chain links TRBV4-1 to TRBJ2-7; D may match TRBD1 or TRBD2 (5 bases each). V was clipped by 0 bases and J by 2 bases, with 14 bases between them. Germline CDR1 and CDR2: MGHRA and YSYEKL. The CDR3 has 16 residues. The CDR3 is CASSQDYQGVAYEQYF. As DNA, the CDR3 is TGCGCCAGCAGCCAAGATTATCAGGGAGTGGCCTACGAGCAGTACTTC.

This clone occurred once. The CDR3 region has the DNA TGTGCCACCGCCCGTTACATAGTAGGCTACGAGCAGTACTTC. It yields the protein CATARYIVGYEQYF. The rearrangement joins TRBV15 to TRBJ2-7; the D is unclear. With 8 bases removed from V and 3 bases from J, the gap between germline ends came to 17 bases. The CDR3 is made up of 14 amino acids. CDR1 and CDR2 (germline): LNHNV, YYDKDF (reference sequence).

On this clone itself: One end of the junction fails to match germline, which may point to a read error. The chain carries TRBV18 and TRBJ2-3; D gene ambiguous. The germline V gene encodes CDR1 KGHSH and CDR2 LQKENI. This CDR3 has 14 amino acids. The CDR3 coding sequence is TGTGCCAGCTCATCACCTGTTAGATCAGATACGCAGTATTTT. Its translation is CASSSPVRSDTQYF.

This chain uses TRBV5-4 with TRBJ2-7, with D perhaps TRBD1 or TRBD2 (6 bases each). This CDR3 comprises 14 residues. Germline CDR1 is SGHNT and CDR2 is YYREEE (reference sequence). Trimming removed 4 bases from V and 1 base from J, with 12 bases in between. DNA for the CDR3: TGTGCCAGCAGCCCCGGAGGGGGATCCTACGAGCAGTACTTC. Residues: CASSPGGGSYEQYF.

The chain employs TRBV6-5 and TRBJ1-2, with TRBD1 identical over 9 bases. V gave up 6 bases and J gave up 3 bases; unmatched junction bases: 2. The CDR3 has 13 residues. Germline CDR1 and CDR2: MNHEY and SVGAGI. CDR3 residues: CASSRQGDYGYTF. The CDR3 DNA reads as TGTGCCAGCAGCCGACAGGGGGACTATGGCTACACCTTC.

The V gene is TRBV28, the J gene TRBJ2-6; no firm D call. The CDR3 contains 12 residues. V lost 7 bases and J 4 bases, leaving 5 bases between the germline ends. In germline, CDR1 is MDHEN, CDR2 SYDVKM. The CDR3 nucleotides read TGTGCCAGCATGGGGGGGGCCAACGTCCTGACTTTC. Translated, it gives CASMGGANVLTF.

V gene TRBV28 combines with J gene TRBJ1-5; D gene ambiguous. Trimming removed 4 bases from V and 2 bases from J, with 12 bases in between. CDR1 and CDR2 (germline): MDHEN, SYDVKM. CDR3 length: 15 residues. The CDR3 nucleotides read TGTGCCAGCAGTTCCCCCACCGGGGGCAATCAGCCCCAGCATTTT. Its translation is CASSSPTGGNQPQHF. Together with reference TRBV28 and TRBJ1-5, the CDR3 gives the full variable domain: DVKVTQSSRYLVKRTGEKVFLECVQDMDHENMFWYRQDPGLGLRLIYFSYDVKMKEKGDIPEGYSVSREKKERFSLILESASTNQTSMYLCASSSPTGGNQPQHFGDGTRLSIL.

The chain carries TRBV19 and TRBJ2-4; 10 bases align to TRBD1. Looked up from germline, CDR1 is LNHDA and CDR2 is SQIVND (reference sequence). V was pared by 0 bases and J by 7 bases, with 9 bases of the junction left unmatched. CDR3 length: 17 residues. CDR3 in DNA: TGTGCCAGTAGTATAGAACGGGCGGGACAGGGGACGAACATTCAGTACTTC. Its protein product is CASSIERAGQGTNIQYF.

The gene calls are TRBV15 and TRBJ1-5; D gene ambiguous. The V end lost 11 bases, the J end lost 5 bases, and 13 bases lay between the germline ends. The CDR3 contains 12 residues. The germline CDR1 and CDR2 sequences are LNHNV and YYDKDF (reference sequence). CDR3: CASGIWYQPQHF. CDR3 in DNA: TGTGCCTCTGGTATTTGGTATCAGCCCCAGCATTTT.

This chain uses TRBV28 with TRBJ1-4; D is uncertain. V lost 6 bases to trimming and J lost 7 bases, with 12 bases between them. CDR3 length equals 13 residues. Germline loops: CDR1 MDHEN, CDR2 SYDVKM. In nucleotides, the CDR3 is TGTGCCAGCAGGGAGAGTTCGGGTGAAAAACTGTTTTTT. It codes for CASRESSGEKLFF.

This clone was found once. The V gene is TRBV4-2, the J gene TRBJ2-2, with D perhaps given as TRBD1 or TRBD2 (5 bases each). This CDR3 is 15 amino acids long. V lost 1 base to trimming and J lost 7 bases, with 13 bases between them. Looked up from germline, CDR1 is LGHNA and CDR2 is YNFKEQ. The CDR3 loop reads CASSQAWGAGGELFF. In nucleotides, the CDR3 is TGTGCCAGCAGCCAAGCATGGGGCGCGGGCGGGGAGCTGTTTTTT.

This chain joins TRBV5-1 and TRBJ1-6, with D hard to call. The CDR3 is 16 amino acids. CDR1 is SGHRS, CDR2 YFSETQ, per germline. V gave up 4 bases and J gave up 7 bases, with 18 bases separating them. CDR3 nucleotide sequence: TGCGCCAGCAGCCCGGGTGGGAACAAGAGGAATTCACCCCTCCACTTT. This encodes CASSPGGNKRNSPLHF.

This clone was seen more than once but under ten times. This chain connects TRBV3-1 (or the pseudogene TRBV3-2) to TRBJ1-6; D is ambiguous. V gave up 4 bases and J gave up 10 bases, with 8 bases separating them. Looked up from germline, CDR1 is LGHDT and CDR2 is YNNKEL (reference sequence). This CDR3 is 12 amino acids long. The CDR3 spells CASSLPGSPLHF. The CDR3 nucleotides are TGTGCCAGCAGCCTCCCGGGGTCACCCCTCCACTTT.

The chain uses TRBV6-5 and TRBJ1-2; D might be TRBD1 (5 bases). This CDR3 is 15 amino acids long. Germline loops: CDR1 MNHEY, CDR2 SVGAGI. Trimming pared 7 bases from V and 1 base from J, leaving 16 bases between. The DNA for the CDR3 is TGTGCCAGCACAAGAAGGGACGCATTTAACTATGGCTACACCTTC. Its protein is CASTRRDAFNYGYTF.

The V gene is TRBV15, the J gene TRBJ2-2; 9 nucleotides line up with TRBD1. V shed 0 bases, J shed 3 bases, and the junction held 2 bases outside the gene matches. CDR1 and CDR2 (germline): LNHNV, YYDKDF (reference sequence). The CDR3 extends over 16 amino acids. Here the CDR3 reads CATSREGTGHTGELFF. Here the CDR3 DNA reads TGTGCCACCAGCAGAGAGGGGACAGGGCACACCGGGGAGCTGTTTTTT.

The gene calls are TRBV6-2 or TRBV6-3 and TRBJ2-2, with D uncertain. Deletions cut 2 bases from V and 2 bases from J, with 9 bases between. Germline CDR1 MNHEY, CDR2 SVGEGT. CDR3 length equals 15 residues. The CDR3 region has the DNA TGTGCCAGCAGTTACCTGTTGAGAAACACCGGGGAGCTGTTTTTT. It is translated as CASSYLLRNTGELFF.

The chain links TRBV19 to TRBJ1-6; D perhaps matches TRBD1 (6 bases). Germline CDR1 LNHDA, CDR2 SQIVND (reference sequence). The CDR3 has 15 amino acids. V gave up 7 bases and J gave up 10 bases, with 20 bases separating them. The CDR3 DNA follows: TGTGCCAGTAATTCGGCCGGAGGAGGGGGGTCACCCCTCCACTTT. Translation gives CASNSAGGGGSPLHF. The entire variable domain, with the rest obtained from reference TRBV19 and TRBJ1-6, is as follows: DGGITQSPKYLFRKEGQNVTLSCEQNLNHDAMYWYRQDPGQGLRLIYYSQIVNDFQKGDIAEGYSVSREKKESFPLTVTSAQKNPTAFYLCASNSAGGGGSPLHFGNGTRLTVT.

V usage is TRBV5-1 and J usage is TRBJ1-2, with no clear D. Trimming took 4 bases from V and 1 from J, leaving 8 bases between them. Germline CDR1 SGHRS, CDR2 YFSETQ. CDR3 length equals 13 residues. In DNA, the CDR3 is TGCGCCAGCAGCGTGGAGGGTAACTATGGCTACACCTTC. Translating gives CASSVEGNYGYTF.

The chain employs TRBV10-3 and TRBJ2-7; 9 bases match TRBD2. Trimming removed 7 bases from V and 0 bases from J; junction bases left unmatched: 4. Per germline, CDR1 ENHRY and CDR2 SYGVKD. The CDR3 loop spans 14 amino acids. CDR3 in DNA: TGTGCCATCAAGACGACTAGCGGCTCCTACGAGCAGTACTTC. Translation: CAIKTTSGSYEQYF.

V usage is TRBV7-6 and J usage is TRBJ2-7; TRBD1 agrees at 9 bases. J lost 6 bases, V lost 5 bases, and 8 bases had no gene match. CDR3 length: 14 amino acids. CDR1 is SGHVS, CDR2 FNYEAQ, per germline. The CDR3 DNA sequence: TGTGCCAGCAGCCCGCGGACAGGGGTTGGCGAGCAGTACTTC. It translates to CASSPRTGVGEQYF.

The chain couples TRBV6-2 or TRBV6-3 to TRBJ2-6, with D tentatively TRBD2 (6 bases). CDR1 and CDR2 (germline): MNHEY, SVGEGT. V was shortened by 2 bases and J by 0 bases, with 11 bases between the two germline ends. The CDR3 spans 17 residues. The CDR3 spells CASSYETRGSGANVLTF. The CDR3 DNA reads TGTGCCAGCAGTTACGAGACTAGGGGCTCTGGGGCCAACGTCCTGACTTTC.

The rearrangement links TRBV20-1 to TRBJ2-3; D remains unclear. Deletions cut 6 bases from V and 13 bases from J, with 14 bases between. The CDR3 is made up of 10 amino acids. The germline V gene has CDR1 DFQATT and CDR2 SNEGSKA (reference sequence). The CDR3 spells CSAPGSQEYF. CDR3 bases: TGCAGTGCCCCTGGGTCCCAGGAGTATTTT.

The rearrangement joins TRBV2 to TRBJ1-1; D is unclear. Germline CDR1 is SNHLY and CDR2 is FYNNEI. The germline V and J ends were trimmed by 6 bases and 2 bases, with 4 bases remaining between them. The CDR3 has 11 amino acids. CDR3 sequence: CASRENTEAFF. For the CDR3, the DNA is TGTGCCAGCAGGGAAAACACTGAAGCTTTCTTT.